One sample yielded the 23 T cell receptor beta chains listed below, sequenced in a study of cytomegalovirus exposure and HLA in healthy donors. PCR primers comprised 60 Vbeta and 13 Jbeta primers. Assay used: immunoSEQ multiplex PCR; TCRdb lists only in-frame clones, some missing. This table holds roughly 150,000 clones, more than 80% found once. The sample consisted of PBMCs. These receptors came from a woman between 40 and 55 years old in good health and CMV-seropositive.

CDR3 in DNA: TGTGCCAGTAGGGGCGCCGAGCATGGGGAGCAGTTCTTC. It is translated as CASRGAEHGEQFF. The chain joins TRBV19 to TRBJ2-1; D is undetermined. Germline V gene lookup returns CDR1 LNHDA and CDR2 SQIVND (reference sequence). Between the trimmed V and J ends, which lost 6 bases and 10 bases, there was a span of 16 bases. This CDR3 region has 13 residues.

This rearrangement joins TRBV27 to TRBJ1-2, with TRBD1 as a possible D gene (5 bases). CDR1 and CDR2 (germline): MNHEY, SMNVEV (reference sequence). The CDR3 is 13 amino acids. Trimming left V 3 bases short and J 2 bases short, with 7 bases between. This CDR3 reads CASSFPGNYGYTF. The CDR3 DNA sequence: TGTGCCAGCAGTTTCCCAGGGAACTATGGCTACACCTTC.

The sample holds one count of this clone. V gene TRBV6-4 combines with J gene TRBJ2-1; 7 bases agree with TRBD2. The CDR3 sequence is 16 residues long. The J segment lost 6 bases and the V segment lost 0 bases, leaving 8 bases of the junction unmatched. The V gene's germline CDR1 is MRHNA and CDR2 SNTAGT. CDR3 sequence: CASSDSLGLGINEQFF. Written as DNA, the CDR3 is TGTGCCAGCAGTGACTCTCTAGGACTAGGAATCAATGAGCAGTTCTTC.

The chain employs TRBV30 and TRBJ1-5, with D uncertain. The V and J ends lost 3 bases and 7 bases respectively, with 25 bases between them. Germline V gene lookup returns CDR1 GTSNPN and CDR2 SVGIG (reference sequence). The CDR3 runs 17 residues. The CDR3, as DNA: TGTGCCTGGAGCGACAAAACGAGAAGACATCTCCCCCAGCCCCAGCATTTT. It yields the protein CAWSDKTRRHLPQPQHF.

This clone was seen more than once but under ten times. This chain joins TRBV5-4 and TRBJ1-6; D is possibly TRBD1 (6 bases). Trimming took 2 bases from V and 0 from J, leaving 6 bases between them. The germline CDR1 and CDR2 sequences are SGHNT and YYREEE (reference sequence). The CDR3 spans 15 residues. CDR3 loop: CASSLQGSYNSPLHF. CDR3 DNA: TGTGCCAGCAGCTTACAGGGCTCCTATAATTCACCCCTCCACTTT.

The chain couples TRBV19 to TRBJ2-7, with a tentative D call TRBD2 (6 bases). Germline loops: CDR1 LNHDA, CDR2 SQIVND (reference sequence). V lost 2 bases, J lost 5 bases, and 13 bases lay in between. There are 14 residues in the CDR3. The CDR3 region is CASSISGGRNEQYF. The CDR3 DNA reads as TGTGCCAGTAGTATATCCGGGGGAAGGAACGAGCAGTACTTC.

The chain links TRBV18 to TRBJ1-2, with a possible D match to TRBD1 (5 bases). V gave up 3 bases and J gave up 8 bases, with 13 bases separating them. In germline, CDR1 is KGHSH, CDR2 LQKENI. The CDR3 extends over 13 amino acids. The CDR3 sequence is CASSPQDTIGYTF. The CDR3 DNA is TGTGCCAGCTCACCTCAGGACACGATAGGCTACACCTTC.

V gene TRBV2 combines with J gene TRBJ2-1; 13 positions match TRBD2. The V gene's germline CDR1 is SNHLY and CDR2 FYNNEI. The CDR3 totals 16 residues. After removal of 5 bases from V and 2 bases from J, the junction contained 3 bases not matched to a gene. CDR3 sequence: CASSPGLAGTYNEQFF. The CDR3 DNA reads as TGTGCCAGCAGTCCGGGACTAGCGGGAACCTACAATGAGCAGTTCTTC.

This clone was found a few times. The chain combines TRBV11-2 with TRBJ1-1; D perhaps matches TRBD1 (6 bases). This CDR3 has 14 amino acids. Germline CDR1 reads SGHAT; CDR2 reads FQNNGV. V was cut by 5 bases and J by 0 bases, with 10 bases left in between. The CDR3 coding sequence is TGTGCCAGCAGCGCCACAGGGATGAACACTGAAGCTTTCTTT. It yields the protein CASSATGMNTEAFF.

This clone was seen only once. The chain carries TRBV19 and TRBJ1-5, with a weak D call TRBD1 (5 bases). The CDR3 is 13 residues long. With 4 bases removed from V and 7 bases from J, the gap between germline ends came to 11 bases. CDR1 is LNHDA and CDR2 is SQIVND in the germline V gene (reference sequence). The DNA of the CDR3 is TGTGCCAGTAGTACGTCCGACAGCCAGCCCCAGCATTTT. Its translation is CASSTSDSQPQHF.

Only one count was recorded for this clone. CDR3 sequence: CASSPGQRVGYEQYF. In DNA form, the CDR3 reads TGTGCCAGCAGTCCGGGACAGCGCGTAGGCTACGAGCAGTACTTC. J is TRBJ2-7 and V is TRBV27; 7 bases are a match to TRBD1. The V gene's germline CDR1 is MNHEY and CDR2 SMNVEV (reference sequence). J was trimmed by 3 bases and V by 5 bases; bases with no gene match: 10. The CDR3 extends over 15 amino acids.

The chain couples TRBV5-6 to TRBJ2-5; the D gene is possibly TRBD2 (6 bases). Trimming took 0 bases from V and 5 from J, leaving 8 bases between them. The CDR3 is 13 amino acids. Germline V gene data show CDR1 as SGHDT and CDR2 as YYEEEE. This CDR3 is CASSLGSGETQYF. CDR3 bases: TGTGCCAGCAGCTTGGGCAGCGGGGAGACCCAGTACTTC.

The genes are TRBV2 and TRBJ2-3; 8 bases are shared with TRBD1. The V segment lost 6 bases and the J segment 5 bases; nucleotides outside the gene matches: 13. The CDR3 totals 16 residues. Germline V gene lookup returns CDR1 SNHLY and CDR2 FYNNEI. CDR3 nucleotides: TGTGCCAGCAGCCCAACGGACAGGGAGCTTGGAGATACGCAGTATTTT. Translated, it gives CASSPTDRELGDTQYF.

Notes on this clone: One junction end does not reproduce the germline sequence, and a read error may be involved. CDR3 protein: CASSAGGHSSEQYF. CDR3 in DNA: TGTGCCAGCAGCGCGGGGGGGCACTCCTCCGAGCAGTACTTC. This rearrangement joins TRBV9 to TRBJ2-7; 8 bases are shared with TRBD2. The CDR3 length is 14 residues. Germline CDR1 and CDR2: SGDLS and YYNGEE.

The J gene is TRBJ2-7, the V gene TRBV19, with D possibly TRBD1 on 6 matching bases. The CDR3 consists of 13 residues. Trimming took off 3 bases at V and 3 bases at J, with 9 bases between the two ends. Germline loops: CDR1 LNHDA, CDR2 SQIVND (reference sequence). The CDR3 nucleotides are TGTGCCAGTAGTATGGACAGAGACTACGAGCAGTACTTC. It codes for CASSMDRDYEQYF.

This clone was seen only once. This sequence joins TRBV27 and TRBJ2-7; 11 bases align to TRBD2. There are 15 residues in the CDR3. The trim removed 5 bases at V and 4 bases at J, leaving 7 bases unmatched. Germline CDR1 reads MNHEY; CDR2 reads SMNVEV (reference sequence). CDR3: CASSRTSGGPYEQYF. The CDR3 nucleotides read TGTGCCAGCAGTCGAACTAGCGGGGGCCCATACGAGCAGTACTTC.

The CDR3 region has the DNA TGTGCCAGCAGCCGGGAGAGGAGGGGATGGGATGAAAAACTGTTTTTT. It translates to CASSRERRGWDEKLFF. This chain uses TRBV28 with TRBJ1-4; D possibly corresponds to TRBD1 (5 bases). Between the trimmed V and J ends, which lost 6 bases and 6 bases, there was a span of 20 bases. Germline V lookup: CDR1 MDHEN, CDR2 SYDVKM. There are 16 residues in the CDR3.

The V call is TRBV11-2, the J call TRBJ2-3; TRBD2 matches at 13 bases. V was pared by 5 bases and J by 6 bases, with 8 bases of the junction left unmatched. Germline V gene sequence: CDR1 SGHAT, CDR2 FQNNGV. This CDR3 has 16 residues. The CDR3 loop reads CASSPQGLAGRDTQYF. CDR3 sequence (DNA): TGTGCCAGCAGCCCCCAGGGACTAGCGGGGCGGGATACGCAGTATTTT.

The chain recombines TRBV6-5 with TRBJ2-7, with 7 nucleotides matching TRBD2. J was trimmed by 8 bases and V by 6 bases; bases with no gene match: 4. The germline V gene encodes CDR1 MNHEY and CDR2 SVGAGI. The CDR3 has 11 residues. CDR3 amino acids: CASSHGGKQYF. CDR3 DNA sequence: TGTGCCAGCAGCCACGGGGGGAAGCAGTACTTC.

The chain couples TRBV9 to TRBJ1-2, with 8 nucleotides matching TRBD1. The V gene's germline CDR1 is SGDLS and CDR2 YYNGEE. This CDR3 has 16 residues. J lost 8 bases, V lost 0 bases, and 12 bases had no gene match. The CDR3 region has the DNA TGTGCCAGCAGCGTAGGTGGGACAGGAGCCTATGGAGGCTACACCTTC. Encoded protein: CASSVGGTGAYGGYTF.

The chain carries TRBV4-2 and TRBJ1-1; TRBD1 matches 8 bases. Unmatched junction bases numbered 3, after V lost 4 bases and J lost 8 bases. This CDR3 has 12 amino acids. The V gene's germline CDR1 is LGHNA and CDR2 YNFKEQ. In DNA, the CDR3 is TGTGCCAGCAGCCTCACAGGGGGGGAAGCTTTCTTT. Its protein product is CASSLTGGEAFF.

This clone was found once. The V gene is TRBV4-3, the J gene TRBJ2-5; 9 bases map to TRBD1. Trimming took 1 base from V and 11 from J; bases not matched to a gene: 8. The length of the CDR3 is 14 residues. Germline loops: CDR1 LGHNA, CDR2 YSLEER. The CDR3 DNA reads TGCGCCAGCAGCCAAGCCGGGACAGGGTGGGAGCAGTACTTC. Translated: CASSQAGTGWEQYF.

The V and J genes are TRBV30 and TRBJ1-5; D gene unclear. Germline V gene data show CDR1 as GTSNPN and CDR2 as SVGIG (reference sequence). The CDR3 contains 13 residues. V was clipped by 2 bases and J by 5 bases, with 10 bases between them. CDR3 DNA: TGTGCCTGGAGTTCCAGGTATGATCAGCCCCAGCATTTT. Its translation: CAWSSRYDQPQHF.